This paragraph covers one T cell receptor beta chain sequence. Antigen: not known. Other DNA sequences of this sample code for an identical CDR3. CD45RO-negative, CCR7-selected cells formed the naive CD8 fraction, which excluded terminally differentiated effector memory CD45RA+ cells. V lost 1 base, J lost 2 bases, and 8 bases lay in between. Germline CDR1 reads LNHNV; CDR2 reads YYDKDF (reference sequence). This CDR3 has 14 amino acids. This entry comes from a study of shared clonotypes between healthy human individuals. The study's findings and limits: Clonotypes shared by all four donors outscored non-shared clonotypes in generation probability.

Study processing details: With immunoSEQ giving junction-only sequences and no quality scores, filtering differed. Measured with immunoSEQ multiplex PCR; TCRdb has only the in-frame clones, and not every one. V, J and clone size were drawn from that table, and D and trimming were deduced from the DNA. The sample gives around 2.1 million clones, approximately 94% of which show up once; under 2% is in the top ten. The chain carries TRBV15 and TRBJ1-1, with D perhaps TRBD1 (6 bases). The receptor was derived from a man younger than 35 in good health. Some clones in this sample may be carry-over from other donors' samples. The sample consisted of naive CD8+ T cells from PBMCs. DNA for the CDR3: TGTGCCACCAGCAGAGTCAGGGGTAACACTGAAGCTTTCTTT. This sequence encodes CATSRVRGNTEAFF.